This T cell receptor (beta chain) derives from a study of blood T cell repertoires in COVID-19. Background on the study: Italy, Spain and the United States were the sources of the convalescent and acute COVID-19 samples. Nucleic acid was either cDNA or gDNA, and it came from T cells, B-cell-depleted T cells, or PBMCs.

CDR1 MDHEN and CDR2 SYDVKM come from the germline V gene. V was trimmed by 8 bases and J by 2 bases, leaving 13 bases between them. The CDR3 is made up of 13 amino acids. As originally analysed: Amplifying reference gene primers gave estimates of nucleated cell counts. Clones were read by immunoSEQ multiplex PCR, and TCRdb kept only the in-frame ones, dropping some. That table is the source of V, J and clone size, and D and trimming were worked out from the DNA. The top ten hold more than 4% of the sample, which has around 99,000 clones, 84% seen once. The V call is TRBV28, the J call TRBJ2-7, with a tentative D call TRBD1 (5 bases). The sample consisted of peripheral blood. This receptor was taken from a human donor in a cohort sampled during active COVID-19. DNA of the CDR3: TGTGCCAGCTGCCTAGGGGCCACCTACGAGCAGTACTTC. As protein: CASCLGATYEQYF.